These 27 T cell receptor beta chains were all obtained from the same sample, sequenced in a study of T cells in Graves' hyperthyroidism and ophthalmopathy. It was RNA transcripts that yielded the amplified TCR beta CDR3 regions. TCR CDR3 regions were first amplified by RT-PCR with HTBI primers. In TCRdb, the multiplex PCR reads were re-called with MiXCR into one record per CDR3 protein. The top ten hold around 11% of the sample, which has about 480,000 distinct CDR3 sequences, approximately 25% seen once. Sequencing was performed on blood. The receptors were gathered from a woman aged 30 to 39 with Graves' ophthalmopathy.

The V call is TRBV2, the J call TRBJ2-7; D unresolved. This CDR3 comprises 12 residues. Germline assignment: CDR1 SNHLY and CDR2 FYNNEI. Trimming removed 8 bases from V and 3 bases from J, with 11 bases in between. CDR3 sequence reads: CASSAEIYEQYF. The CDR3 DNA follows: TGTGCCAGCTCCGCAGAGATCTACGAGCAGTACTTC.

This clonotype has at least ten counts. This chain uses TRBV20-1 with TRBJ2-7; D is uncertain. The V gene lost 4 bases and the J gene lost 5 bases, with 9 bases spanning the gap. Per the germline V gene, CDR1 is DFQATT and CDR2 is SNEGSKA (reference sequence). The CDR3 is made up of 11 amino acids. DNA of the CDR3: TGCAGTGCTATCAGGAACCACGAGCAGTACTTC. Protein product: CSAIRNHEQYF.

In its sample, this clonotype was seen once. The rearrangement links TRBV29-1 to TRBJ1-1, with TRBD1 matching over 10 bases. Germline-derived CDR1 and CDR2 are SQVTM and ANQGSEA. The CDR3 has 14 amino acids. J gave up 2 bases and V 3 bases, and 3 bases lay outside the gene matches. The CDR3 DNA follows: TGCAGCGTTGAGGGGACAGGGGCCAACACTGAAGCTTTCTTT. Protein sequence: CSVEGTGANTEAFF.

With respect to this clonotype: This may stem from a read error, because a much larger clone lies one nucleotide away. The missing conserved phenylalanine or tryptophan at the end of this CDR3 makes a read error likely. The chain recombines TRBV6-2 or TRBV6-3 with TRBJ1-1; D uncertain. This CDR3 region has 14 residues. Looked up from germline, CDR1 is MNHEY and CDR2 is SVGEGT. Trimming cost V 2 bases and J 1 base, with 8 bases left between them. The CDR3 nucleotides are TGTGCCAGCAGTTACGCTCGAGCGAACACTGAAGCTTTCTCT. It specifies CASSYARANTEAFS.

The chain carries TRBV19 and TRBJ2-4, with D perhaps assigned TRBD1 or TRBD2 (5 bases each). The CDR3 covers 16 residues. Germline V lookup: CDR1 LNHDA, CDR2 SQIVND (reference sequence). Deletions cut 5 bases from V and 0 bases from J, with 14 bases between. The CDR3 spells CASSPWDGLAKNIQYF. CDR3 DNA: TGTGCCAGTAGTCCGTGGGACGGACTAGCCAAAAACATTCAGTACTTC.

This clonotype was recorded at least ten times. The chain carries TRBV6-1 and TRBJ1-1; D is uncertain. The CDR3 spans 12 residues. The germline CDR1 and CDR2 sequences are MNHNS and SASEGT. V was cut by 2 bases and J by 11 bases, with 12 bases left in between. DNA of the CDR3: TGTGCCAGCAGTGAAACCTGGGCCGGGGCTTTCTTT. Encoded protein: CASSETWAGAFF.

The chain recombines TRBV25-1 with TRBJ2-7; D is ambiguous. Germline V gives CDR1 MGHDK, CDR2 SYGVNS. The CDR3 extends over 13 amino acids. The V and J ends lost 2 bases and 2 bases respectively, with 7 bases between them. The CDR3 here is CASSEDVTYEQYF. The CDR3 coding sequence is TGTGCCAGCAGTGAAGATGTTACCTACGAGCAGTACTTC.

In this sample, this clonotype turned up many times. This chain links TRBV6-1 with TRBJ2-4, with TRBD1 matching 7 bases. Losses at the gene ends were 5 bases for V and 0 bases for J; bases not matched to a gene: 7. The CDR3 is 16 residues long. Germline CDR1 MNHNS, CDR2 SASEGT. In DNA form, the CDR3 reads TGTGCCAGCAGTCTCGGGACAGAGCGAGCCAAAAACATTCAGTACTTC. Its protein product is CASSLGTERAKNIQYF.

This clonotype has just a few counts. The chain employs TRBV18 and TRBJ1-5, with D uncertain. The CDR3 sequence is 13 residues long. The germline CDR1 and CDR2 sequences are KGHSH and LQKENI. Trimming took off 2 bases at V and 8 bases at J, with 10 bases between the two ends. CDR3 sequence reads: CASSPDVVEPQHF. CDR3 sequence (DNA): TGTGCCAGCTCACCAGACGTAGTAGAGCCCCAGCATTTT.

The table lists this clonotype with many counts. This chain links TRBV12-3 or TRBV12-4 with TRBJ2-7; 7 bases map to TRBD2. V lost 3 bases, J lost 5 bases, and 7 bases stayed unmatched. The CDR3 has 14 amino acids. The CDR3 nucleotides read TGTGCCAGCAGTTTGAGCGGGGAACTCAACGAGCAGTACTTC. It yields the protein CASSLSGELNEQYF.

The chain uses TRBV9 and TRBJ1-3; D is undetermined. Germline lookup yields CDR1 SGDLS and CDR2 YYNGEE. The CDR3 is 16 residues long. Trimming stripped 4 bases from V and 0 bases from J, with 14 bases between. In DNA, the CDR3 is TGTGCCAGCAGCACTCGCCCTGAGAACTCTGGAAACACCATATATTTT. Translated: CASSTRPENSGNTIYF. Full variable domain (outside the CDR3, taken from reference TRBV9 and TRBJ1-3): DSGVTQTPKHLITATGQRVTLRCSPRSGDLSVYWYQQSLDQGLQFLIQYYNGEERAKGNILERFSAQQFPDLHSELNLSSLELGDSALYFCASSTRPENSGNTIYFGEGSWLTVV.

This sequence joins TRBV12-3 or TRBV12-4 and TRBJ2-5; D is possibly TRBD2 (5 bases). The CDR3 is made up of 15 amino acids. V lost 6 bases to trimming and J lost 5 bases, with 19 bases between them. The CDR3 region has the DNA TGTGCCAGCAGCATTACGCAGAGCGGCGTGGAGACCCAGTACTTC. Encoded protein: CASSITQSGVETQYF.

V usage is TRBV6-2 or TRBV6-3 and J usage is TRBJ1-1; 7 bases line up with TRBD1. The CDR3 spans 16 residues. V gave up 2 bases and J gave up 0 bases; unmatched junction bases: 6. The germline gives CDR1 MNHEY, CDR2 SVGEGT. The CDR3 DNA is TGTGCCAGCAGTTACATCGTAGGGGGCCTGAACACTGAAGCTTTCTTT. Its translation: CASSYIVGGLNTEAFF.

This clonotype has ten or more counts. The CDR3 sequence: CATSVVGGVGTGELFF. DNA of the CDR3: TGTGCCACCAGTGTCGTTGGGGGCGTAGGCACCGGGGAGCTGTTTTTT. This chain links TRBV24-1 with TRBJ2-2, with TRBD1 as a possible D gene (6 bases). From germline, CDR1 is KGHDR and CDR2 SFDVKD. V lost 5 bases, J lost 4 bases, and 16 bases lay in between. The CDR3 covers 16 residues.

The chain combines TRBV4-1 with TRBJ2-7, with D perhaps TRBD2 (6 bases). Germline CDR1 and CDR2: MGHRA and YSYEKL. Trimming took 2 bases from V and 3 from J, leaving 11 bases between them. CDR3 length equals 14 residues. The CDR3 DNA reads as TGCGCCAGCAGCCAATACGCGGGATACTACGAGCAGTACTTC. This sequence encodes CASSQYAGYYEQYF.

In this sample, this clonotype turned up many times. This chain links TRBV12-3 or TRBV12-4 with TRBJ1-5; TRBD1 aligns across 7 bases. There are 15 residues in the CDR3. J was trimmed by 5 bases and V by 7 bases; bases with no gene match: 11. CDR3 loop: CASTETGTGDQPQHF. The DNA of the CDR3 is TGTGCCAGCACCGAGACAGGGACGGGGGATCAGCCCCAGCATTTT.

In DNA, the CDR3 is TGTGCCAGCAGCTTAGGGACATATAATTCACCCCTCCACTTT. Translation gives CASSLGTYNSPLHF. V usage is TRBV7-6 and J usage is TRBJ1-6, with TRBD1 as a possible D gene (5 bases). CDR3 size: 14 residues. V lost 1 base, J lost 4 bases, and 5 bases lay in between. Germline lookup yields CDR1 SGHVS and CDR2 FNYEAQ.

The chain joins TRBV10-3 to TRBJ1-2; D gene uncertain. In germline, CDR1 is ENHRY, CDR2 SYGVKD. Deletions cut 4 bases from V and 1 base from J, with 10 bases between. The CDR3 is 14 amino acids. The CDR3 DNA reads TGTGCCATCAGTGGATTGAGCAGTAACTATGGCTACACCTTC. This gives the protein CAISGLSSNYGYTF.

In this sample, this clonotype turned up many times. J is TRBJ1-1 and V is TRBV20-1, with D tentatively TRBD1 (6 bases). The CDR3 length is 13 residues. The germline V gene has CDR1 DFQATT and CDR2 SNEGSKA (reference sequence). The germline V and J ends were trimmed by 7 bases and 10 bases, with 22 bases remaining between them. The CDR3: CSVPWTARPGAFF. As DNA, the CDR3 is TGCAGTGTACCGTGGACAGCGCGCCCAGGAGCTTTCTTT.

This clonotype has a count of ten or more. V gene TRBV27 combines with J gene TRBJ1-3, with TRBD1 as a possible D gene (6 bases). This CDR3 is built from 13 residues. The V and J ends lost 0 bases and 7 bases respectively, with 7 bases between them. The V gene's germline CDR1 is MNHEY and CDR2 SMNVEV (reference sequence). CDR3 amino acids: CASSLSRGNTIYF. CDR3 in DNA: TGTGCCAGCAGTTTATCCAGGGGTAACACCATATATTTT.

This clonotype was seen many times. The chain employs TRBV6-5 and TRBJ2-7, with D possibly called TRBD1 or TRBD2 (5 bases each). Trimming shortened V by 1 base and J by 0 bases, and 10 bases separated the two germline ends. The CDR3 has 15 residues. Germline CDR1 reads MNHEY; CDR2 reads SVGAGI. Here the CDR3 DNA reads TGTGCCAGCAGTTACTTGGGGACCTCCTCCTACGAGCAGTACTTC. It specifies CASSYLGTSSYEQYF.

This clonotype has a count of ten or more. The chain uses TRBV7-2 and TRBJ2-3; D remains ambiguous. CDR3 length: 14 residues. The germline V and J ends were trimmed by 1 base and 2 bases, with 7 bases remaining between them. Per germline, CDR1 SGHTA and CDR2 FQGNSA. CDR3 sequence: CASSLGSHTDTQYF. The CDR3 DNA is TGTGCCAGCAGCTTAGGATCACACACAGATACGCAGTATTTT.

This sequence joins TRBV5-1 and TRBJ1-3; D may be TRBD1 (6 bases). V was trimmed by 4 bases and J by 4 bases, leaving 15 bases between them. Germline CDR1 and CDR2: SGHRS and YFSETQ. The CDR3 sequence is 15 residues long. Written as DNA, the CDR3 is TGCGCCAGCAGCCTTTCTACAGGGTCGGGAAACACCATATATTTT. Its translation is CASSLSTGSGNTIYF.

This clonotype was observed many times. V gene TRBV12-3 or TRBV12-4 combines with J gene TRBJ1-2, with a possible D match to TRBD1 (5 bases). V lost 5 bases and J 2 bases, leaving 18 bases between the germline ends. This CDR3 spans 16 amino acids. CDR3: CASSEPRGLSNYGYTF. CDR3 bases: TGTGCCAGCAGTGAGCCGAGGGGTCTCTCGAACTATGGCTACACCTTC.

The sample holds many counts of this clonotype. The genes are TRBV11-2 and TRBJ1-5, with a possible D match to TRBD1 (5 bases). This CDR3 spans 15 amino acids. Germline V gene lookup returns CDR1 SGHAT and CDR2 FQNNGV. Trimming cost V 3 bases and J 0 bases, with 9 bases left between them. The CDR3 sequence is CASSLGVHSNQPQHF. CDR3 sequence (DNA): TGTGCCAGCAGCTTGGGGGTGCATAGCAATCAGCCCCAGCATTTT. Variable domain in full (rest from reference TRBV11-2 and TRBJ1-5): EAGVAQSPRYKIIEKRQSVAFWCNPISGHATLYWYQQILGQGPKLLIQFQNNGVVDDSQLPKDRFSAERLKGVDSTLKIQPAKLEDSAVYLCASSLGVHSNQPQHFGDGTRLSIL.

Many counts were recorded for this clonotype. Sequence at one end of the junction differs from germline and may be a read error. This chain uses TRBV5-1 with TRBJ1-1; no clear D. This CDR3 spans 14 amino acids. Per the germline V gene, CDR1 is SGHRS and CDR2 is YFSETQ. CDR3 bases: TGTGCCAGCAGTTTAGTGGCGGGGAACACTGAAGCTTTCTTT. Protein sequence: CASSLVAGNTEAFF.

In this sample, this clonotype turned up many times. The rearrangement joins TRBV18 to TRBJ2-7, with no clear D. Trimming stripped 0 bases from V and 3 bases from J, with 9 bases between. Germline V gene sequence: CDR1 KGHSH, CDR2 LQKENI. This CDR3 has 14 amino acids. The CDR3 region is CASSPPVRIYEQYF. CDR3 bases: TGTGCCAGCTCACCACCGGTAAGGATCTACGAGCAGTACTTC.